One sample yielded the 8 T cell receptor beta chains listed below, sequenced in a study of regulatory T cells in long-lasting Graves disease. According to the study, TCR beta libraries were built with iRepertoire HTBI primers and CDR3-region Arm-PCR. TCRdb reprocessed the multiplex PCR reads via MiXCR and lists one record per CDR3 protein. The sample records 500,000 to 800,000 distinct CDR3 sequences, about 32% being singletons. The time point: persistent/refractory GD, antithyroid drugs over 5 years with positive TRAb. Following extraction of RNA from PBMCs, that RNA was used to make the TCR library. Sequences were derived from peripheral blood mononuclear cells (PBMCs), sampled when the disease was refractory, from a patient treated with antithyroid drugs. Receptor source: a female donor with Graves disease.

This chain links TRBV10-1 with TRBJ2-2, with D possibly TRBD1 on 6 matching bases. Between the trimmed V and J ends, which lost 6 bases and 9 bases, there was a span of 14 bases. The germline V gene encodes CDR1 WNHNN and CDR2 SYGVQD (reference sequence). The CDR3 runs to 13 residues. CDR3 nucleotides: TGCGCCAGCAGCCGGGACACTTCGCGGGAGCTGTTTTTT. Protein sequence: CASSRDTSRELFF.

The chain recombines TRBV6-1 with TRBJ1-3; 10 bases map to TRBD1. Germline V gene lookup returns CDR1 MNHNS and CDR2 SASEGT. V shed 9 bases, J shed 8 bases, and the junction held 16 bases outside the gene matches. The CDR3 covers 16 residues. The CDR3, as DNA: TGTGCCAGGTCCATCCTTAGACAGGGGGCTTTGGACACCATATATTTT. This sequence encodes CARSILRQGALDTIYF.

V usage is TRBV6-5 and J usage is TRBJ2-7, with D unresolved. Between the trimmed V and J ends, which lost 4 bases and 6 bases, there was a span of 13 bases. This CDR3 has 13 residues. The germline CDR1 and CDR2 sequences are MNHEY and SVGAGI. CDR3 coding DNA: TGTGCCAGCAGTTCCCGTGTCCCCGCCGAGCAGTACTTC. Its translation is CASSSRVPAEQYF.

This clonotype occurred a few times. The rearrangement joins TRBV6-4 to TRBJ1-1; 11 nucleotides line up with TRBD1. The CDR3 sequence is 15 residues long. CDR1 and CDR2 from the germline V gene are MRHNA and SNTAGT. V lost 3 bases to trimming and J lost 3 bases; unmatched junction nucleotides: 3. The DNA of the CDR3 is TGTGCCAGCAGTGAAGGGACAGGGGGGCACACTGAAGCTTTCTTT. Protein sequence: CASSEGTGGHTEAFF.

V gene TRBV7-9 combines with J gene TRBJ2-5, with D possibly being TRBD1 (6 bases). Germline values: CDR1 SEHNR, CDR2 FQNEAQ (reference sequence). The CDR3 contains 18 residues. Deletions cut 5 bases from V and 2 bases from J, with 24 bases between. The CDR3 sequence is CASSLRTVYPKIQETQYF. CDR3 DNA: TGTGCCAGCAGCCTAAGGACAGTTTACCCCAAAATTCAAGAGACCCAGTACTTC.

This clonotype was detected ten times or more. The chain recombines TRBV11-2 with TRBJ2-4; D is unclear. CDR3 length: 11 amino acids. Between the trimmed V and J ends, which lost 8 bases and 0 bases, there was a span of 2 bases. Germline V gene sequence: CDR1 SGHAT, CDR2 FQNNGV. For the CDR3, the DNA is TGTGCCAGCCTAGCCAAAAACATTCAGTACTTC. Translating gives CASLAKNIQYF. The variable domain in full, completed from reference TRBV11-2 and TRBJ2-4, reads EAGVAQSPRYKIIEKRQSVAFWCNPISGHATLYWYQQILGQGPKLLIQFQNNGVVDDSQLPKDRFSAERLKGVDSTLKIQPAKLEDSAVYLCASLAKNIQYFGAGTRLSVL.

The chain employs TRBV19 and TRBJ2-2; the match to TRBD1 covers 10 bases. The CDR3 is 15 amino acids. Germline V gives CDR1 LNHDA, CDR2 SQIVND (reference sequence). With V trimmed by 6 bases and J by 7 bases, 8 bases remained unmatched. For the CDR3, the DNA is TGTGCCAGTAGACCGGGACAGGGGACGGGCGGGGAGCTGTTTTTT. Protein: CASRPGQGTGGELFF.

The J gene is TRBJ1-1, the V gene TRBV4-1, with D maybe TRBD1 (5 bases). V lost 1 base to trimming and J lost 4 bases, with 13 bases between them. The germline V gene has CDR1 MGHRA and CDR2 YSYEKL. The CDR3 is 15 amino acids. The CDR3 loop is CASSQVVSGSTEAFF. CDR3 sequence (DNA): TGCGCCAGCAGCCAAGTGGTGTCAGGGAGCACTGAAGCTTTCTTT.